This TCR beta chain comes out of a study of blood T cell repertoires in COVID-19. Study overall: PBMCs, B-cell-depleted T cells, or T cells provided the cDNA or gDNA that made up the material.

Cohorts were assigned according to the clinical history that participants reported. Two consecutive negative NP/OP PCR tests, clearance, or resolved symptoms defined Cohort 3 recovery. Original processing notes: Reference gene primer amplification yielded estimated nucleated cell counts. Data came from immunoSEQ multiplex PCR; TCRdb stores just in-frame clones and leaves some out. For V, J and clone size, that table is used; D and trimming come from the DNA. The sample lists about 150,000 clones, about 80% occurring once. CDR3 size: 13 residues. V was shortened by 6 bases and J by 0 bases, with 7 bases between the two germline ends. Germline V lookup: CDR1 MRHNA, CDR2 SNTAGT.

The sample taken for sequencing was PBMCs or T cells enriched from blood (not recorded which). The V and J genes are TRBV6-4 and TRBJ2-3, with a weak D call TRBD1 (5 bases). The receptor's source is a man aged 50 or older who had recovered from COVID-19. The CDR3 protein is CASSRASTDTQYF. CDR3 coding DNA: TGTGCCAGCAGCAGGGCCAGCACAGATACGCAGTATTTT.